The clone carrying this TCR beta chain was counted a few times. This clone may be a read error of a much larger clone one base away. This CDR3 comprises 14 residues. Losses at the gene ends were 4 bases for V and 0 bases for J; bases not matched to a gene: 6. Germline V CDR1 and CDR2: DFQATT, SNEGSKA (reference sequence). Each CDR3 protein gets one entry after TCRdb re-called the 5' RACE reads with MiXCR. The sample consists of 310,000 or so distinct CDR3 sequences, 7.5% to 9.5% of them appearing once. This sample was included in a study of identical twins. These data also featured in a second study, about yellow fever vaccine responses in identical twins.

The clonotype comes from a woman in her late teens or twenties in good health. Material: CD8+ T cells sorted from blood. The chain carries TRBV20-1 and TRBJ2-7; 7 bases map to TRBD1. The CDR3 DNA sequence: TGCAGTGCTATGGACAGGCGAGACTCCTACGAGCAGTACTTC. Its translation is CSAMDRRDSYEQYF.